Presented here are 18 T cell receptor beta chains from one specimen sequenced in a study of T-cell reconstitution after alpha-beta-depleted transplantation in children. A TCRbeta library incorporating unique molecular identifiers was prepared. TCRdb fed the PCR reads into MiXCR, producing one record per CDR3 protein. The sample gives about 9,200 distinct CDR3 sequences, around 13% of which show up once; about 50% is in the top ten. The starting material was PBMCs, mostly from graft donor cells, obtained 60 days after TCRalphabeta/CD19-depleted stem cell transplant. All receptors come from a male patient younger than 18 who had a stem cell transplant for acute lymphoblastic leukemia, so the T cells may come from the graft donor.

This clonotype has just a few counts. This clone may be a read error of a much larger clone one base away. The V call is TRBV7-3, the J call TRBJ1-2; 8 nucleotides align to TRBD1. The germline gives CDR1 SGHTA, CDR2 FQGTGA. The CDR3 is made up of 15 amino acids. The CDR3 DNA sequence: TGTGCCAGCAGCAAACGATACAGGGGGAACTATGGCTACCCCTTC. This translates into CASSKRYRGNYGYPF.

The sample holds many counts of this clonotype. The chain is built from TRBV12-3 or TRBV12-4 and TRBJ2-4; 7 positions match TRBD2. The length of the CDR3 is 14 residues. The J segment lost 0 bases and the V segment lost 5 bases, leaving 1 base of the junction unmatched. Here the CDR3 DNA reads TGTGCCAGCAGTCAGCGGGGAGCCAAAAACATTCAGTACTTC. Protein sequence: CASSQRGAKNIQYF.

This clonotype was seen repeatedly, ten times or more. V gene TRBV9 combines with J gene TRBJ2-1; weak D call: TRBD1 (5 bases). The V and J ends lost 4 bases and 6 bases respectively, with 17 bases between them. The length of the CDR3 is 15 residues. Germline V lookup: CDR1 SGDLS, CDR2 YYNGEE. CDR3 sequence (DNA): TGTGCCAGCAGCCTGGGGCACGCGCCTTCCAATGAGCAGTTCTTC. As protein: CASSLGHAPSNEQFF.

The rearrangement joins TRBV5-4 to TRBJ2-7; unclear D gene. Germline V gene sequence: CDR1 SGHNT, CDR2 YYREEE (reference sequence). Trimming stripped 4 bases from V and 6 bases from J, with 17 bases between. This CDR3 is 14 amino acids long. The CDR3 here is CASSGEIRTGEQYF. As DNA, the CDR3 is TGTGCCAGCAGCGGAGAGATTAGAACCGGCGAGCAGTACTTC.

This clonotype came up many times. The rearrangement joins TRBV7-9 to TRBJ1-5; TRBD1 might be the D (6 bases). V was clipped by 2 bases and J by 1 base, with 6 bases between them. The CDR3 covers 14 residues. Germline values: CDR1 SEHNR, CDR2 FQNEAQ (reference sequence). The CDR3 DNA reads as TGTGCCAGCAGCTTAACAGGGAGCAATCAGCCCCAGCATTTT. This encodes CASSLTGSNQPQHF.

This clonotype came up many times. The rearrangement joins TRBV28 to TRBJ2-7, with 9 nucleotides matching TRBD1. Germline CDR1 MDHEN, CDR2 SYDVKM. The CDR3 is 14 amino acids. The V and J ends lost 4 bases and 9 bases, in that order; junction bases with no gene match: 10. The chain's CDR3 is CASSSGTGKVGQYF. The CDR3 region has the DNA TGTGCCAGCAGTTCGGGGACAGGGAAGGTAGGGCAGTACTTC.

This clonotype was detected a few times. The J gene is TRBJ2-7, the V gene TRBV6-1, with TRBD1 matching 8 bases. Germline V gene data show CDR1 as MNHNS and CDR2 as SASEGT. The trim removed 6 bases at V and 6 bases at J, leaving 10 bases unmatched. There are 14 residues in the CDR3. The CDR3 loop reads CASSLRGQVGEQYF. CDR3 nucleotide sequence: TGTGCCAGCAGCCTCAGGGGGCAAGTCGGCGAGCAGTACTTC.

This clonotype has at least ten counts. The genes are TRBV7-2 and TRBJ2-3; D is possibly TRBD1 (6 bases). The CDR3 extends over 14 amino acids. V was pared by 1 base and J by 3 bases, with 8 bases between. Per germline, CDR1 SGHTA and CDR2 FQGNSA. The CDR3 protein is CASSLDRETDTQYF. CDR3 nucleotide sequence: TGTGCCAGCAGCTTAGACAGGGAGACAGATACGCAGTATTTT.

In this sample, this clonotype turned up many times. The chain links TRBV12-3 or TRBV12-4 to TRBJ2-7; D gene ambiguous. Between the trimmed V and J ends, which lost 3 bases and 1 base, there was a span of 13 bases. The length of the CDR3 is 15 residues. The chain's CDR3 is CASSLGFGRSYEQYF. In DNA, the CDR3 is TGTGCCAGCAGTTTGGGTTTTGGCAGATCCTACGAGCAGTACTTC.

This clonotype was found many times. The gene calls are TRBV7-2 and TRBJ2-1; no clear D gene. The V gene's germline CDR1 is SGHTA and CDR2 FQGNSA. Trimming removed 1 base from V and 1 base from J, with 8 bases in between. The CDR3 has 15 residues. In DNA, the CDR3 is TGTGCCAGCAGCTTAGTAATGGGTTCCTACAATGAGCAGTTCTTC. Residues: CASSLVMGSYNEQFF.

The sample holds many counts of this clonotype. V and J are TRBV7-9 and TRBJ2-7; 9 bases agree with TRBD1. The V and J ends lost 7 bases and 0 bases, in that order; junction bases with no gene match: 10. This CDR3 is 16 amino acids long. Germline V gives CDR1 SEHNR, CDR2 FQNEAQ (reference sequence). The CDR3 DNA is TGTGCCAGCACCACTTGGGGGGACAGGGACTCCTACGAGCAGTACTTC. Translated, it gives CASTTWGDRDSYEQYF.

This clonotype was counted at least ten times. The chain has TRBV5-6 and TRBJ1-2; D is unclear. Trimming left V 4 bases short and J 7 bases short, with 14 bases between. The CDR3 runs to 13 residues. The germline gives CDR1 SGHDT, CDR2 YYEEEE. The CDR3 protein is CASSQDLRSGYTF. CDR3 in DNA: TGTGCCAGCAGCCAGGACCTTCGGTCTGGCTACACCTTC.

At least ten counts were recorded for this clonotype. The chain employs TRBV7-2 and TRBJ1-2; no clear D. Germline CDR1 and CDR2: SGHTA and FQGNSA. The CDR3 has 15 amino acids. Trimming pared 1 base from V and 1 base from J, leaving 10 bases between. The CDR3 region is CASSLVGDFNYGYTF. CDR3 in DNA: TGTGCCAGCAGCTTAGTCGGGGATTTTAACTATGGCTACACCTTC.

This clonotype appeared many times. The chain uses TRBV10-2 and TRBJ2-1, with TRBD2 identical over 9 bases. The trim removed 11 bases at V and 8 bases at J, leaving 10 bases unmatched. Germline V gene data show CDR1 as WSHSY and CDR2 as SAAADI. The CDR3 is made up of 13 amino acids. CDR3: CAGSGGPLYEQFF. As DNA, the CDR3 is TGCGCCGGGAGCGGGGGGCCCCTCTATGAGCAGTTCTTC.

This clonotype was picked up many times. The chain carries TRBV5-1 and TRBJ2-1; tentatively, D is TRBD1 (7 bases). The CDR3 spans 16 residues. Germline CDR1 and CDR2: SGHRS and YFSETQ. The V gene lost 4 bases and the J gene lost 7 bases, with 21 bases spanning the gap. The CDR3 DNA follows: TGCGCCAGCAGCCCGGAGGGGGCATCGAGACGGAATGAGCAGTTCTTC. Translation gives CASSPEGASRRNEQFF.

This clonotype was seen many times. V gene TRBV7-2 combines with J gene TRBJ2-7; tentatively, D is TRBD1 or TRBD2 (5 bases each). The CDR3 contains 13 residues. Trimming took 3 bases from V and 10 from J, leaving 16 bases between them. The germline CDR1 and CDR2 sequences are SGHTA and FQGNSA. In nucleotides, the CDR3 is TGTGCCAGCAGCTTGGGGGTACGGGGAACACAGTACTTC. It yields the protein CASSLGVRGTQYF.

This clonotype has ten or more counts. The chain employs TRBV29-1 and TRBJ1-1, with a weak D call TRBD1 (5 bases). The germline V and J ends were trimmed by 8 bases and 3 bases, with 16 bases remaining between them. Germline-derived CDR1 and CDR2 are SQVTM and ANQGSEA. The CDR3 is 13 residues long. CDR3 bases: TGCAGCACCTCCTATCGGGACTACACTGAAGCTTTCTTT. This translates into CSTSYRDYTEAFF.

The chain joins TRBV24-1 to TRBJ2-1; D assignment may be TRBD1 or TRBD2 (7 bases each). V lost 2 bases to trimming and J lost 6 bases, with 19 bases between them. Germline V gene lookup returns CDR1 KGHDR and CDR2 SFDVKD. This CDR3 comprises 17 residues. The DNA of the CDR3 is TGTGCCACCAGTGATTCGCGGGGGCAGGGGGGAATCAATGAGCAGTTCTTC. Its protein product is CATSDSRGQGGINEQFF.